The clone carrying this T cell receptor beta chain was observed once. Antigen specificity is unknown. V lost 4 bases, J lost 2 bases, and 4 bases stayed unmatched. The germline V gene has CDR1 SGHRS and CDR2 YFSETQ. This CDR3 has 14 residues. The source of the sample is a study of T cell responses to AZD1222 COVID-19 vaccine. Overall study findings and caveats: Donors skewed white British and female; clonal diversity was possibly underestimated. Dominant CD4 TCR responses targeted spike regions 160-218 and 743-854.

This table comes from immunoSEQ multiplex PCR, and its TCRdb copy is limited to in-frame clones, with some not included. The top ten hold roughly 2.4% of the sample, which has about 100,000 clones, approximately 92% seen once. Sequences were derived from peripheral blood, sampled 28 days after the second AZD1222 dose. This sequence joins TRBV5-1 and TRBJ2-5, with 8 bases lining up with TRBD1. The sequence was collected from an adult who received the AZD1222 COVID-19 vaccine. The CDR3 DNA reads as TGCGCCAGCAGCCCACGGGACAGGCAAGAGACCCAGTACTTC. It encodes CASSPRDRQETQYF. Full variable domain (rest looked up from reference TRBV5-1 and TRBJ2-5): KAGVTQTPRYLIKTRGQQVTLSCSPISGHRSVSWYQQTPGQGLQFLFEYFSETQRNKGNFPGRFSGRQFSNSRSEMNVSTLELGDSALYLCASSPRDRQETQYFGPGTRLLVL.